These 18 T cell receptor beta chains originate from one sample sequenced in a study of control samples from healthy donors and cancer patients. TCRdb keeps only in-frame clones here, not all; method: immunoSEQ multiplex PCR. Here the sample spans tens of thousands of clones, 80% to 90% being singletons. The material sequenced was PBMCs. The receptors were sampled from a woman aged 55-70 years with lung cancer.

The genes are TRBV5-1 and TRBJ1-3; D unresolved. Germline V lookup: CDR1 SGHRS, CDR2 YFSETQ. The CDR3 spans 15 residues. The ends were cut back, 3 bases at V and 9 bases at J, with 19 bases in the middle. The CDR3 bases are TGCGCCAGCAGCTCGAATCAAATCGGAGGGAGCACCATATATTTT. Its translation: CASSSNQIGGSTIYF.

The chain is built from TRBV7-6 and TRBJ1-1; a weak D match, TRBD1 (6 bases). Trimming shortened V by 5 bases and J by 4 bases, and 17 bases separated the two germline ends. The CDR3 covers 15 residues. CDR1 is SGHVS and CDR2 is FNYEAQ in the germline V gene. The CDR3 loop reads CASSRRQGSSTEAFF. The CDR3 bases are TGTGCCAGCAGCCGACGGCAGGGGAGTAGCACTGAAGCTTTCTTT.

The V call is TRBV5-4, the J call TRBJ2-3; 10 nucleotides agree with TRBD2. V trimming: 2 bases; J trimming: 3 bases; junction bases outside the gene matches: 3. The CDR3 length is 15 residues. Germline CDR1 SGHNT, CDR2 YYREEE (reference sequence). The CDR3 region has the DNA TGTGCCAGCAGCTTTGATAGCGGGAGGACAGATACGCAGTATTTT. It is translated as CASSFDSGRTDTQYF.

With regard to this clone: One end of the junction varies from germline; a read error may be responsible. This specimen includes other DNA sequences encoding the same CDR3. The V gene is TRBV5-5, the J gene TRBJ2-7, with 9 positions matching TRBD1. Germline values: CDR1 SGHKS, CDR2 YYEKEE (reference sequence). This CDR3 is built from 15 residues. The CDR3 reads CASSLGTGFSYEQYF. DNA for the CDR3: TGCGCCAGCAGTCTTGGGACAGGGTTCTCCTACGAGCAGTACTTC.

The chain combines TRBV11-3 with TRBJ2-7; D not resolved. V lost 1 base and J lost 4, with 14 bases in between. CDR3 size: 15 residues. Germline CDR1 reads SGHNT; CDR2 reads YENEEA. The chain's CDR3 is CASSLGGEVGYEQYF. CDR3 in DNA: TGTGCCAGCAGCTTAGGAGGCGAAGTCGGGTACGAGCAGTACTTC. The full variable domain, with the rest looked up from reference TRBV11-3 and TRBJ2-7, is EAGVVQSPRYKIIEKKQPVAFWCNPISGHNTLYWYLQNLGQGPELLIRYENEEAVDDSQLPKDRFSAERLKGVDSTLKIQPAELGDSAVYLCASSLGGEVGYEQYFGPGTRLTVT.

This sequence joins TRBV18 and TRBJ1-1, with a possible D match to TRBD1 (5 bases). The CDR3 is 15 residues long. V lost 3 bases and J lost 1, with 12 bases in between. Per the germline V gene, CDR1 is KGHSH and CDR2 is LQKENI. The CDR3 DNA reads TGTGCCAGCTCACCTTCCGGGGCAACGAACACTGAAGCTTTCTTT. It specifies CASSPSGATNTEAFF.

This chain connects TRBV27 to TRBJ1-1; the match to TRBD1 covers 9 bases. Looked up from germline, CDR1 is MNHEY and CDR2 is SMNVEV (reference sequence). The CDR3 contains 12 residues. The junction had 4 bases not matched to a gene; V was cut back by 5 bases and J by 9 bases. CDR3 region: CASSRGTGKAFF. For the CDR3, the DNA is TGTGCCAGCAGTCGAGGGACAGGGAAAGCTTTCTTT.

V and J are TRBV7-2 and TRBJ2-3; D gene ambiguous. The length of the CDR3 is 14 residues. V was clipped by 7 bases and J by 1 base, with 12 bases between them. The germline V gene encodes CDR1 SGHTA and CDR2 FQGNSA. CDR3 amino acids: CASNREWGTDTQYF. In nucleotides, the CDR3 is TGTGCCAGCAACCGCGAGTGGGGCACAGATACGCAGTATTTT.

The V call is TRBV11-2, the J call TRBJ1-4; no clear D. CDR1 and CDR2 (germline): SGHAT, FQNNGV. V was pared by 5 bases and J by 7 bases, with 8 bases between. The CDR3 consists of 12 residues. The CDR3 sequence is CASSQGSEKLFF. CDR3 nucleotide sequence: TGTGCCAGCAGCCAAGGGAGTGAAAAACTGTTTTTT.

The V gene is TRBV2, the J gene TRBJ2-5; 8 nucleotides agree with TRBD1. Per the germline V gene, CDR1 is SNHLY and CDR2 is FYNNEI. This CDR3 comprises 13 residues. V lost 5 bases and J lost 3; bases outside the gene matches: 2. The CDR3 loop reads CASSLDREETQYF. The CDR3 DNA reads as TGTGCCAGCAGTCTGGACAGGGAAGAGACCCAGTACTTC.

This chain links TRBV5-1 with TRBJ2-2, with a weak D call TRBD2 (7 bases). The germline V gene encodes CDR1 SGHRS and CDR2 YFSETQ. This CDR3 region has 15 residues. V lost 2 bases, J lost 5 bases, and 13 bases lay in between. The CDR3 DNA reads TGCGCCAGCAGCTTAGGCGGGGGCGATACCGGGGAGCTGTTTTTT. Residues: CASSLGGGDTGELFF.

This clone was observed a handful of times. The chain couples TRBV27 to TRBJ1-2; D not resolved. Germline lookup yields CDR1 MNHEY and CDR2 SMNVEV (reference sequence). V lost 5 bases and J lost 2, with 9 bases in between. The CDR3 is 13 amino acids. The CDR3 DNA reads as TGTGCCAGCAGTCCTAAGGACAACTATGGCTACACCTTC. Translated, it gives CASSPKDNYGYTF.

This chain links TRBV19 with TRBJ2-2, with unresolved D. The CDR3 is 14 amino acids. Germline V gene data show CDR1 as LNHDA and CDR2 as SQIVND (reference sequence). V lost 1 base to trimming and J lost 3 bases, with 6 bases between them. The CDR3 region is CASSIGLYTGELFF. In DNA, the CDR3 is TGTGCCAGTAGTATAGGGCTTTACACCGGGGAGCTGTTTTTT.

This clone has more than one count but fewer than ten. This chain joins TRBV4-1 and TRBJ1-2; possible D gene TRBD1, 6 bases. The germline V and J ends were trimmed by 1 base and 2 bases, with 14 bases remaining between them. This CDR3 is built from 16 residues. Germline V CDR1 and CDR2: MGHRA, YSYEKL. CDR3 amino acids: CASSQVTGRSNYGYTF. For the CDR3, the DNA is TGCGCCAGCAGCCAAGTCACAGGGCGATCCAACTATGGCTACACCTTC.

The rearrangement joins TRBV6-5 to TRBJ2-3; 12 bases agree with TRBD1. Germline V gives CDR1 MNHEY, CDR2 SVGAGI. J gave up 4 bases and V 3 bases, and 5 bases lay outside the gene matches. The CDR3 spans 16 residues. In nucleotides, the CDR3 is TGTGCCAGCAGTTATTCCGGGACAGGGGGCCCAGATACGCAGTATTTT. The encoded protein is CASSYSGTGGPDTQYF.

The chain employs TRBV3-1 (or the pseudogene TRBV3-2) and TRBJ1-6; D call uncertain. V lost 4 bases to trimming and J lost 7 bases, with 11 bases between them. The CDR3 sequence is 14 residues long. CDR1 is LGHDT and CDR2 is YNNKEL in the germline V gene (reference sequence). The CDR3: CASSLTYGNSPLHF. CDR3 DNA: TGTGCCAGCAGCCTCACGTACGGGAATTCACCCCTCCACTTT.

This chain connects TRBV3-1 (or the pseudogene TRBV3-2) to TRBJ1-3; no reliable D call. There are 16 residues in the CDR3. V lost 4 bases to trimming and J lost 0 bases, with 13 bases between them. Germline V gene data show CDR1 as LGHDT and CDR2 as YNNKEL (reference sequence). CDR3 DNA: TGTGCCAGCAGCCCGGGCAGTTTTAGCTCTGGAAACACCATATATTTT. Its protein is CASSPGSFSSGNTIYF.

This clone came up a few times. The V gene is TRBV4-2, the J gene TRBJ2-7; D remains ambiguous. CDR1 is LGHNA, CDR2 YNFKEQ, per germline. Trimming removed 0 bases from V and 1 base from J, with 13 bases in between. The length of the CDR3 is 16 residues. The CDR3 sequence: CASSQEGWGPSYEQYF. The CDR3 nucleotides are TGTGCCAGCAGCCAAGAAGGTTGGGGTCCGTCCTACGAGCAGTACTTC.